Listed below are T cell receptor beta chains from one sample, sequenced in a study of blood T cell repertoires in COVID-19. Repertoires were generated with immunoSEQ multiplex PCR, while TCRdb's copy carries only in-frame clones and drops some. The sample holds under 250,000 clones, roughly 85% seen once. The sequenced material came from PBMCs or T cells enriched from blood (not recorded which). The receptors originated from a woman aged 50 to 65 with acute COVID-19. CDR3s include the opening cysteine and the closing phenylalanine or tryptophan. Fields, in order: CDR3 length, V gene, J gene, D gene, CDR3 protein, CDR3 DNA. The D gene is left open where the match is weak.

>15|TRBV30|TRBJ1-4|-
CAWSVVGGITEKLFF
TGTGCCTGGAGTGTAGTCGGGGGGATTACGGAAAAACTGTTTTTT
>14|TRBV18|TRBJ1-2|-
CASSPDLTGSGYTF
TGTGCCAGCTCACCGGATTTGACAGGCTCTGGCTACACCTTC
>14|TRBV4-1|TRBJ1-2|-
CASSPPVGLYGYTF
TGCGCCAGCAGCCCCCCGGTCGGACTCTATGGCTACACCTTC
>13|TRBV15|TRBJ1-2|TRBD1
CATSRNRGDGYTF
TGTGCCACCAGCAGAAACAGGGGCGATGGCTACACCTTC
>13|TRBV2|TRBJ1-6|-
CASSTDYNSPLHF
TGTGCCAGCAGCACAGATTATAATTCACCCCTCCACTTT
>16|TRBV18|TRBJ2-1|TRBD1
CASSPPGQGPYNEQFF
TGTGCCAGCTCACCCCCGGGACAGGGACCCTACAATGAGCAGTTCTTC
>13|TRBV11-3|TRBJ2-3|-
CASSPRGEDTQYF
TGTGCCAGCAGCCCAAGGGGCGAAGATACGCAGTATTTT
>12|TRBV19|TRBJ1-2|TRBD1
CASSSQGEGYTF
TGTGCCAGTAGTTCCCAGGGGGAAGGCTACACCTTC
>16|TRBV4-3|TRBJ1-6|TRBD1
CASSQAQDRGFSPLHF
TGCGCCAGCAGCCAGGCTCAGGACAGGGGGTTTTCACCCCTCCACTTT
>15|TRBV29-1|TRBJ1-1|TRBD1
CSVDGTGPVNTEAFF
TGCAGCGTTGATGGGACAGGGCCCGTTAACACTGAAGCTTTCTTT
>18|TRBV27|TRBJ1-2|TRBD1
CASSLKAGGGLRRGGYTF
TGTGCCAGCAGTTTAAAGGCAGGGGGCGGGTTGCGTCGGGGTGGCTACACCTTC
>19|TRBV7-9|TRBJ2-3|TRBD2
CASTLRWRQTSGDTDTQYF
TGTGCCAGCACCTTACGATGGCGACAGACTAGCGGGGACACAGATACGCAGTATTTT
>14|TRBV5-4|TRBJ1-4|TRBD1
CASSRKTGAEKLFF
TGTGCCAGCAGCCGTAAGACAGGGGCGGAAAAACTGTTTTTT
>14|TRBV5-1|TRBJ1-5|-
CASSPGTPNQPQHF
TGCGCCAGCAGCCCCGGGACACCTAATCAGCCCCAGCATTTT
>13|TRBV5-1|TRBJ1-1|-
CASSLAGRTEAFF
TGCGCCAGCAGCTTGGCGGGGAGAACTGAAGCTTTCTTT
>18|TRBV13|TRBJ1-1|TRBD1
CASSSSYTGGSMNTEAFF
TGTGCCAGCAGCTCCTCCTACACAGGGGGCTCGATGAACACTGAAGCTTTCTTT
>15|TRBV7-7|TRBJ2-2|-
CASSSSGLHTGELFF
TGTGCCAGCAGCTCAAGTGGCTTGCACACCGGGGAGCTGTTTTTT
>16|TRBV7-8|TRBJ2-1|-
CASSLLAASSYNEQFF
TGTGCCAGCAGCCTGCTGGCAGCGAGCTCCTACAATGAGCAGTTCTTC
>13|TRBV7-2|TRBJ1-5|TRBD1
CASSVDRAQPQHF
TGTGCCAGCAGCGTCGACAGGGCCCAGCCCCAGCATTTT
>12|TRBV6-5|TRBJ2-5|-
CASSPTAETQYF
TGTGCCAGCAGTCCTACCGCAGAGACCCAGTACTTC
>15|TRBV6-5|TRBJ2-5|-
CASSYSSSSGETQYF
TGTGCCAGCAGTTACTCATCAAGCAGCGGAGAGACCCAGTACTTC
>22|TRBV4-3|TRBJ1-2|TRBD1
CASSQDQIEVTGQGPSNYGYTF
TGCGCCAGCAGCCAAGATCAGATCGAGGTAACAGGACAGGGTCCTTCGAACTATGGCTACACCTTC
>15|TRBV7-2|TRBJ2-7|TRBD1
CASSPAGDRTYEQYF
TGTGCCAGCAGCCCAGCTGGGGACAGGACCTACGAGCAGTACTTC
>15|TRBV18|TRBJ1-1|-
CASSPTAVMNTEAFF
TGTGCCAGCTCACCGACAGCTGTCATGAACACTGAAGCTTTCTTT
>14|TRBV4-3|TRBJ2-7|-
CASSQDGQSYEQYF
TGCGCCAGCAGCCAAGATGGGCAGTCCTACGAGCAGTACTTC
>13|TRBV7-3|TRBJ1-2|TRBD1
CASSSGQGYGYTF
TGTGCCAGCAGCTCGGGACAGGGGTATGGCTACACCTTC
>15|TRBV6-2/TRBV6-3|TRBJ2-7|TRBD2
CASSRPVAGGHEQYF
TGTGCCAGCAGTCGCCCTGTAGCGGGGGGCCACGAGCAGTACTTC
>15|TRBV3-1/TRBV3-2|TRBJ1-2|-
CASSPWDKTNYGYTF
TGTGCCAGCAGCCCCTGGGACAAGACTAACTATGGCTACACCTTC
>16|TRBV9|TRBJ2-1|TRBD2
CASSLGLAGDYNEQFF
TGTGCCAGCAGCCTCGGACTAGCGGGAGACTACAATGAGCAGTTCTTC
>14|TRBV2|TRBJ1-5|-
CASDLDRRNQPQHF
TGTGCCAGCGACCTTGACAGGCGGAATCAGCCCCAGCATTTT
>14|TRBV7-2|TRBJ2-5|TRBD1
CASSSYRGQETQYF
TGTGCCAGCAGCTCTTACAGGGGGCAAGAGACCCAGTACTTC
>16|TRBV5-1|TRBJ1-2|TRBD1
CASSPLNRGRSYGYTF
TGCGCCAGCAGCCCTCTGAACAGGGGGCGCAGCTATGGCTACACCTTC
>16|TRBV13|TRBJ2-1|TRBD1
CASSPPGQGARYEQFF
TGTGCCAGCAGCCCCCCCGGACAGGGGGCTAGGTATGAGCAGTTCTTC